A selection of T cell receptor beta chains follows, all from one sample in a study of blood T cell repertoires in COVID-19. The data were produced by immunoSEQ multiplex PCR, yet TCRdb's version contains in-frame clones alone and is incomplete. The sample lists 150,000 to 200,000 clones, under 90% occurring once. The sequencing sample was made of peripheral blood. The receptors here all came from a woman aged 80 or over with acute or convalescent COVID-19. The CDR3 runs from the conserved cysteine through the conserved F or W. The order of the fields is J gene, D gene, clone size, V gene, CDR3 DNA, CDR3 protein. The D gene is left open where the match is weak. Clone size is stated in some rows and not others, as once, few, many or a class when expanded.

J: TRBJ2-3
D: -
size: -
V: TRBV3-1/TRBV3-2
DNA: TGTGCCAGCAGCCTAAGAGGAGGGAAGGATACGCAGTATTTT
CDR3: CASSLRGGKDTQYF

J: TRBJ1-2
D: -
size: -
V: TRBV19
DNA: TGTGCCAGTAGTAAGGAAAGGGGAGGGATCTATGGCTACACCTTC
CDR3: CASSKERGGIYGYTF

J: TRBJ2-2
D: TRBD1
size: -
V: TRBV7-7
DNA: TGTGCTAGCAGCTTAGAGGGGACAGGGGGTAACACCGGGGAGCTGTTTTTT
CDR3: CASSLEGTGGNTGELFF

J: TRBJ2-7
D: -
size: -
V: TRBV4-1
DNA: TGCGCCAGCAGCCTTCTAGACGGCTACGAGCAGTACTTC
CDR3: CASSLLDGYEQYF

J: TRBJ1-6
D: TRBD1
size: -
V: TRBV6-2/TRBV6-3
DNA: TGTGCCAGCAGTTACACCCAAGAGACAGGGGGGCAGGGTTCACCCCTCCACTTT
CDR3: CASSYTQETGGQGSPLHF

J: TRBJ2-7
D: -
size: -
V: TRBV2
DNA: TGTGCCAGCAACCCCGACAGACAGTACGAGCAGTACTTC
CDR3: CASNPDRQYEQYF

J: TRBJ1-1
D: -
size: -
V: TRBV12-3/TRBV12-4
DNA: TGTGCCACCCAACCCACAAGGAACACTGAAGCTTTCTTT
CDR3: CATQPTRNTEAFF

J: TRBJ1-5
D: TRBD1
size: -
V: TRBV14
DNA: TGTGCCAGCAGCCCCGGGACAGCGAACAATCAGCCCCAGCATTTT
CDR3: CASSPGTANNQPQHF

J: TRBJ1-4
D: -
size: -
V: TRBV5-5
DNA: TGTGCCAGCAGCTCACAGGGCGCAACTAATGAAAAACTGTTTTTT
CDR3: CASSSQGATNEKLFF

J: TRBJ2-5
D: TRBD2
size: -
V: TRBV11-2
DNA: TGTGCCAGCAGCTCAATATCGGGACTAGCGGGAGGAGAGACCCAGTACTTC
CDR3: CASSSISGLAGGETQYF

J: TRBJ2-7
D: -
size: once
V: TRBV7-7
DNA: TGTGCTAGCAGCTTAGGTGAAGGGGCCTACGAGCAGTACTTC
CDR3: CASSLGEGAYEQYF

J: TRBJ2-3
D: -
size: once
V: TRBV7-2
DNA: TGTGCCAGCATCGTCAGCCTGGGGGCGGCGGATACGCAGTATTTT
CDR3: CASIVSLGAADTQYF

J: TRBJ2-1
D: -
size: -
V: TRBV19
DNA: TGTGCCAGTAGTATGTTTGCCAGACAGTTCTTC
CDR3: CASSMFARQFF

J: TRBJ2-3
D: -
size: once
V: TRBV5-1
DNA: TGCGCCAGCAGCTTGAGTACAGTGGCTAGCACAGATACGCAGTATTTT
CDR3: CASSLSTVASTDTQYF

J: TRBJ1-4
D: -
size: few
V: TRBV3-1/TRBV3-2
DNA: TGTGCCACCAACTCTGGGCAGCCTAATGAAAAACTGTTTTTT
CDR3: CATNSGQPNEKLFF

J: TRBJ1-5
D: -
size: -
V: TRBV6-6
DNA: TGTGCCAGCAGTCGGCAACCAGGGGCCAATCAGCCCCAGCATTTT
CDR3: CASSRQPGANQPQHF

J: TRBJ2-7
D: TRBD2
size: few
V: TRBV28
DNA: TGTGCCAGCAGTTTACCTACTAGCGGGAGTATCCACGAGCAGTACTTC
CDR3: CASSLPTSGSIHEQYF

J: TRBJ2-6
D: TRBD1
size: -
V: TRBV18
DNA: TGTGCCAGCTCACCTAGGATAGGGACAGGGAATTCCGGGGCCAACGTCCTGACTTTC
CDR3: CASSPRIGTGNSGANVLTF

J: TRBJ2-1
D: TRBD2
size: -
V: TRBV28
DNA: TGTGCCAGCACTGGACTAGCGGGAGAAGGTGAGCAGTTCTTC
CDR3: CASTGLAGEGEQFF

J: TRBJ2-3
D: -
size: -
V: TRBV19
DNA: TGTGCCAGTAGTAACAGGTTCGCGTTGGCCTCCGTGGATACGCAGTATTTT
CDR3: CASSNRFALASVDTQYF

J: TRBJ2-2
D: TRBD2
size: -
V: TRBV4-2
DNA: TGTGCCAGCAGCCCGATGGGAATAGCGGGACCCGGGGAGCTGTTTTTT
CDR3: CASSPMGIAGPGELFF

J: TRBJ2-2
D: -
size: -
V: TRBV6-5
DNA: TGTGCCAGCAGTTACAAGCGGGCACAGAACACCGGGGAGCTGTTTTTT
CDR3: CASSYKRAQNTGELFF

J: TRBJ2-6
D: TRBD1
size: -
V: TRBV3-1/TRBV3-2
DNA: TGTGCCAGCAGCCAACGCCGGACAGGGGTCTCTGGGGCCAACGTCCTGACTTTC
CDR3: CASSQRRTGVSGANVLTF

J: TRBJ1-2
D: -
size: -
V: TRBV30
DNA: TGTGCCTGGACGACAGGTCCCCAGGGCTATGGCTACACCTTC
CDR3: CAWTTGPQGYGYTF

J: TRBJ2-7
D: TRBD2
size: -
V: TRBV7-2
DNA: TGTGCCAGCACCACCGGGGGGGTCGAGAGCTCCTACGAGCAGTACTTC
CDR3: CASTTGGVESSYEQYF

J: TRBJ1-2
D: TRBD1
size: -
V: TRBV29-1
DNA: TGCAGCACGACAGGGCCAAACTATGGCTACACCTTC
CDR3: CSTTGPNYGYTF

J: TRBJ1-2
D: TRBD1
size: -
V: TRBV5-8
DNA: TGTGCCAGCAGCTCGGGACAGACCTATATCTATGGCTACACCTTC
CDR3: CASSSGQTYIYGYTF

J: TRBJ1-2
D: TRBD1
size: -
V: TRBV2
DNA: TGTGCCAGCAGACGGGACAGGGCGGACGGTGGCTACACCTTC
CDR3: CASRRDRADGGYTF